The clone carrying this T cell receptor (beta chain) was observed a few times. The CDR3 has 11 residues. Trimming stripped 3 bases from V and 8 bases from J, with 8 bases between. Germline CDR1 is SGHRS and CDR2 is YFSETQ. This entry comes from a study of T cells after yellow fever vaccination. MiXCR, run by TCRdb on the 5' RACE reads, gives a single entry per CDR3 protein. The table records about 630,000 distinct CDR3 sequences, roughly an eighth of them present only once. The sequence was collected from a young man who received the YFV17D yellow fever vaccine. Material: PBMCs, obtained on the day of the yellow fever booster vaccination. The chain links TRBV5-1 to TRBJ1-2, with unresolved D. The CDR3 nucleotides are TGCGCCAGCAGCTCCGAGGAGGGCTACACCTTC. This codes for CASSSEEGYTF.